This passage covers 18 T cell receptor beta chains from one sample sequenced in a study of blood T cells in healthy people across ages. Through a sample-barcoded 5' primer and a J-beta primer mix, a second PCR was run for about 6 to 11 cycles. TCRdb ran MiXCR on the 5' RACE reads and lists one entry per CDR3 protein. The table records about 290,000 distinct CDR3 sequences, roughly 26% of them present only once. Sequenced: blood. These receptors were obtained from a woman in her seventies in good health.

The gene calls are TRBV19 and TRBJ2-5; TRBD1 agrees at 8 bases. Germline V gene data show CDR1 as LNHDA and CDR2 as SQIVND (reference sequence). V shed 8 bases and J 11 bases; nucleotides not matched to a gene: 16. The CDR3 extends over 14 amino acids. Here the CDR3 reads CASRDRGKIQEQYF. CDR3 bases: TGTGCCAGTCGCGACAGGGGAAAGATCCAGGAGCAGTACTTC. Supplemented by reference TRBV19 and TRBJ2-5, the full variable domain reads DGGITQSPKYLFRKEGQNVTLSCEQNLNHDAMYWYRQDPGQGLRLIYYSQIVNDFQKGDIAEGYSVSREKKESFPLTVTSAQKNPTAFYLCASRDRGKIQEQYFGPGTRLLVL.

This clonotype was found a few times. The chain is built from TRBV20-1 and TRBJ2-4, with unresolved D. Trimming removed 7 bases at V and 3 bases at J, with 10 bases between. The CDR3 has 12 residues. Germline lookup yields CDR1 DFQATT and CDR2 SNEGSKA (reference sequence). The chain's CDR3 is CSGSWVKNIQYF. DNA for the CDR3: TGCAGTGGCTCCTGGGTCAAAAACATTCAGTACTTC.

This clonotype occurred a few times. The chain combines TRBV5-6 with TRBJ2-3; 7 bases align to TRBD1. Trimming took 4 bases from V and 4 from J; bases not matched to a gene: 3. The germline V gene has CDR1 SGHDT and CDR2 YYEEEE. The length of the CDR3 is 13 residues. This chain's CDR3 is CASSGDRADTQYF. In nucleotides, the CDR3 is TGTGCCAGCAGCGGGGACAGAGCAGATACGCAGTATTTT.

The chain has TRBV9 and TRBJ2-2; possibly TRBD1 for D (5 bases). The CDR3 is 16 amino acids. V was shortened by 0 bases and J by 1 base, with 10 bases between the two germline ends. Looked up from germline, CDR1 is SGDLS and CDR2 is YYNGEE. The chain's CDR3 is CASSVVAGLNTGELFF. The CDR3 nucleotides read TGTGCCAGCAGCGTAGTGGCAGGGTTGAACACCGGGGAGCTGTTTTTT.

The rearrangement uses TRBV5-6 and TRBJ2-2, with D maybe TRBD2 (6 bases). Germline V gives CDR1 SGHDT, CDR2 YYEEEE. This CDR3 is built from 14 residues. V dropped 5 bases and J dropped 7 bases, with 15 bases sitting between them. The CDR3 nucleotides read TGTGCCAGCAGTGGAGGGCTGGTAAACGGGGAGCTGTTTTTT. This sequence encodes CASSGGLVNGELFF.

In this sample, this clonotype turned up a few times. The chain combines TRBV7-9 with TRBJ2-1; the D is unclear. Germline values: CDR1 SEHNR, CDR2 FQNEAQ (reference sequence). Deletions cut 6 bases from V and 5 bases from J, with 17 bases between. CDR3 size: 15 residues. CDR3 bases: TGTGCCAGCAGATCGGGCGAGGTGGGGAACAATGAGCAGTTCTTC. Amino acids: CASRSGEVGNNEQFF.

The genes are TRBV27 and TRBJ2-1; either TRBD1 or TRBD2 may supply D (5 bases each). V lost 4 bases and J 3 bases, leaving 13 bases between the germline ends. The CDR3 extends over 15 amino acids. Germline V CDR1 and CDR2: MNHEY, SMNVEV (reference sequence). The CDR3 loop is CASSSGTAGYNEQFF. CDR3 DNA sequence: TGTGCCAGCAGTTCAGGGACCGCGGGCTACAATGAGCAGTTCTTC.

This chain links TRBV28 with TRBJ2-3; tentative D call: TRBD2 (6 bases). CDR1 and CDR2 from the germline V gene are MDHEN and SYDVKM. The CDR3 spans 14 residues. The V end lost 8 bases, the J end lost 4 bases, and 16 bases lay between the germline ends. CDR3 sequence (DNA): TGTGCCAGCGGGCCCGGCGGGGCCCCAGATACGCAGTATTTT. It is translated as CASGPGGAPDTQYF. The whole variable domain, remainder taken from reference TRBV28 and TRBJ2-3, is DVKVTQSSRYLVKRTGEKVFLECVQDMDHENMFWYRQDPGLGLRLIYFSYDVKMKEKGDIPEGYSVSREKKERFSLILESASTNQTSMYLCASGPGGAPDTQYFGPGTRLTVL.

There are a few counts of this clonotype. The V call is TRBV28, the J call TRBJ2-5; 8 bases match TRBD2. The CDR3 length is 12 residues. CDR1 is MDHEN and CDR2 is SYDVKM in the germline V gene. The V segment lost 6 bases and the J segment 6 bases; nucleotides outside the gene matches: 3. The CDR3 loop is CASRTSEKTQYF. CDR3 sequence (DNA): TGTGCCAGCAGGACTAGCGAAAAGACCCAGTACTTC.

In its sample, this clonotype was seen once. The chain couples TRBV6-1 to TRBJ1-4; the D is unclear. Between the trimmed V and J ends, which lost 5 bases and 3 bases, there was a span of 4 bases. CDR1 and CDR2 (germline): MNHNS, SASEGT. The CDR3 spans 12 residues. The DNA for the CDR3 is TGTGCCAGCAGTTCCTCTAATGAAAAACTGTTTTTT. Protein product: CASSSSNEKLFF.

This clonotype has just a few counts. This chain's CDR3 is CASSLYSREQFF. The CDR3 DNA reads TGTGCCAGCAGCTTATACTCCCGTGAGCAGTTCTTC. This chain connects TRBV7-2 to TRBJ2-1, with D uncertain. This CDR3 is 12 amino acids long. V was trimmed by 2 bases and J by 9 bases, leaving 8 bases between them. Looked up from germline, CDR1 is SGHTA and CDR2 is FQGNSA. Complete variable domain (other parts from reference TRBV7-2 and TRBJ2-1): GAGVSQSPSNKVTEKGKDVELRCDPISGHTALYWYRQSLGQGLEFLIYFQGNSAPDKSGLPSDRFSAERTGGSVSTLTIQRTQQEDSAVYLCASSLYSREQFFGPGTRLTVL.

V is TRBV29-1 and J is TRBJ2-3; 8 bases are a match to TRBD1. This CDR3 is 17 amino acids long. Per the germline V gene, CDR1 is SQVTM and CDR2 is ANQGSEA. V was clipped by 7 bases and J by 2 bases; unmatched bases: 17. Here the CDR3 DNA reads TGCAGCGCGGAGTATGACAGGGGTCGGGGATACACAGATACGCAGTATTTT. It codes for CSAEYDRGRGYTDTQYF.

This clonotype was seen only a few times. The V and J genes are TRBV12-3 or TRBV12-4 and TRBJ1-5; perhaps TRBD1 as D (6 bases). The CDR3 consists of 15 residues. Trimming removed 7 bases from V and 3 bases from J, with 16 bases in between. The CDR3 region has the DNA TGTGCCAGCACCTGGGGGGGCGAGTTCAATCAGCCCCAGCATTTT. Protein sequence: CASTWGGEFNQPQHF.

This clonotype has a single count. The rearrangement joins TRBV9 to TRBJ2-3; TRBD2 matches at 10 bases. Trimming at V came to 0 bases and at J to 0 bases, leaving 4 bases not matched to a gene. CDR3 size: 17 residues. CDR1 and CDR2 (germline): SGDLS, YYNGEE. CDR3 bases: TGTGCCAGCAGCGTAGACAGCGGGAGGGCTAGCACAGATACGCAGTATTTT. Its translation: CASSVDSGRASTDTQYF. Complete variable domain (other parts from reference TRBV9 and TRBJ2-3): DSGVTQTPKHLITATGQRVTLRCSPRSGDLSVYWYQQSLDQGLQFLIQYYNGEERAKGNILERFSAQQFPDLHSELNLSSLELGDSALYFCASSVDSGRASTDTQYFGPGTRLTVL.

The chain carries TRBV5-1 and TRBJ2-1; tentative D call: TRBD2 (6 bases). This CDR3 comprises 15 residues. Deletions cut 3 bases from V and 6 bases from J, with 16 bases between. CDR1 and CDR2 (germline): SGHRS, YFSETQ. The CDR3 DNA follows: TGCGCCAGCAGCTCGGGACTCCGGGGAATCAATGAGCAGTTCTTC. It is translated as CASSSGLRGINEQFF.

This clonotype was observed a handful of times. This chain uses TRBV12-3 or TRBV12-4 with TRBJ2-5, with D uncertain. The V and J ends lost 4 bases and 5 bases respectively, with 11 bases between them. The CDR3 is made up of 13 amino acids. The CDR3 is CASSYGERETQYF. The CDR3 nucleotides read TGTGCCAGCAGTTATGGGGAAAGGGAGACCCAGTACTTC.

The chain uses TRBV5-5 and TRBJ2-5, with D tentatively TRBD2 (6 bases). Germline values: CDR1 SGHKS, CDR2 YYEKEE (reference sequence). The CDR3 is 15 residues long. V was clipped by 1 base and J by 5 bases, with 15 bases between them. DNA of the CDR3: TGTGCCAGCAGCTTGATTACTCCAGGGAGGGAGACCCAGTACTTC. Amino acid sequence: CASSLITPGRETQYF.

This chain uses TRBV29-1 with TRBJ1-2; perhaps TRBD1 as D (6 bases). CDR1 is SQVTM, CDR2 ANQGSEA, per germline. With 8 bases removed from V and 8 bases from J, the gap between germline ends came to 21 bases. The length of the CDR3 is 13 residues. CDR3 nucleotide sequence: TGCAGCCCCACCCCCTCGACAGGAGAGGGCTACACCTTC. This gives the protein CSPTPSTGEGYTF.